Below, 13 T cell receptor beta chains from the same sample are listed, as sequenced in a study of Ad26.COV2.S vaccination and SARS-CoV-2 variants. Documented treatment: over 15 received Ad26.COV2.S at low or high dose, single or two shots; 5 received placebo; per-sample allocation not given. Day 63 after the first vaccine or placebo injection was the time point for sampling. TCRdb's table, derived via immunoSEQ multiplex PCR, lists solely in-frame clones and lacks some. The table shows around 450,000 clones, with 75% to 95% occurring only once. This material consisted of peripheral blood, taken in a trial of Ad26.COV2.S vaccine versus placebo. Receptors originate from a person between 18 and 65 years old who received the Ad26.COV2.S COVID-19 vaccine or a placebo.

The chain carries TRBV7-9 and TRBJ1-1; no definite D call. The length of the CDR3 is 15 residues. V was trimmed by 3 bases and J by 1 base, leaving 12 bases between them. Germline CDR1 is SEHNR and CDR2 is FQNEAQ (reference sequence). The CDR3: CASSLAPIGNTEAFF. The CDR3 DNA sequence: TGTGCCAGCAGCTTGGCCCCTATCGGGAACACTGAAGCTTTCTTT. Supplemented by reference TRBV7-9 and TRBJ1-1, the full variable domain reads DTGVSQNPRHKITKRGQNVTFRCDPISEHNRLYWYRQTLGQGPEFLTYFQNEAQLEKSRLLSDRFSAERPKGSFSTLEIQRTEQGDSAMYLCASSLAPIGNTEAFFGQGTRLTVV.

There are a few counts of this clone. CDR3 sequence (DNA): TGTGCCAGCAGCCAAGGAGACGGGAGTTCTGGGGGCTACGAGCAGTACTTC. It encodes CASSQGDGSSGGYEQYF. This chain connects TRBV4-2 to TRBJ2-7; D might be TRBD2 (6 bases). Per the germline V gene, CDR1 is LGHNA and CDR2 is YNFKEQ. The CDR3 length is 17 residues. V lost 1 base and J lost 3, with 19 bases in between.

This chain joins TRBV28 and TRBJ1-3; the D is unclear. Germline assignment: CDR1 MDHEN and CDR2 SYDVKM. This CDR3 spans 13 amino acids. V was cut by 3 bases and J by 7 bases, with 10 bases left in between. CDR3 DNA sequence: TGTGCCAGCAGTTTTCCGGGGTGGAACACCATATATTTT. It yields the protein CASSFPGWNTIYF. The full variable domain, its missing parts supplied by reference TRBV28 and TRBJ1-3, is DVKVTQSSRYLVKRTGEKVFLECVQDMDHENMFWYRQDPGLGLRLIYFSYDVKMKEKGDIPEGYSVSREKKERFSLILESASTNQTSMYLCASSFPGWNTIYFGEGSWLTVV.

This clone occurred once. The chain is built from TRBV7-9 and TRBJ2-7, with D perhaps TRBD1 (5 bases). V lost 3 bases, J lost 0 bases, and 6 bases lay in between. This CDR3 has 13 residues. The germline V gene encodes CDR1 SEHNR and CDR2 FQNEAQ (reference sequence). The CDR3 nucleotides read TGTGCCAGCAGCTTCGACAGCTCCTACGAGCAGTACTTC. Translating it yields CASSFDSSYEQYF.

This clone was seen just once. This rearrangement joins TRBV7-8 to TRBJ1-1; D not certain. Germline values: CDR1 SGHVS, CDR2 FQNEAQ. V was clipped by 4 bases and J by 2 bases, with 11 bases between them. The CDR3 runs to 14 residues. The CDR3 protein is CASSSPLVNTEAFF. CDR3 DNA: TGTGCCAGCAGCTCACCATTGGTCAACACTGAAGCTTTCTTT.

This clone was recorded only once. V gene TRBV6-1 combines with J gene TRBJ1-5; D is undetermined. V was shortened by 0 bases and J by 3 bases, with 9 bases between the two germline ends. This CDR3 spans 15 amino acids. Germline CDR1 and CDR2: MNHNS and SASEGT. The CDR3 loop is CASSEAGVTNQPQHF. For the CDR3, the DNA is TGTGCCAGCAGTGAAGCTGGTGTGACCAATCAGCCCCAGCATTTT.

The CDR3 sequence is CASTSGVGNEQFF. Here the CDR3 DNA reads TGTGCCAGCACGTCGGGAGTGGGGAATGAGCAGTTCTTC. The chain carries TRBV6-5 and TRBJ2-1; tentative D call: TRBD2 (6 bases). The CDR3 runs to 13 residues. Per germline, CDR1 MNHEY and CDR2 SVGAGI. Trimming pared 7 bases from V and 7 bases from J, leaving 14 bases between.

The chain links TRBV7-9 to TRBJ2-1, with 12 positions matching TRBD2. The ends lost 4 bases at V and 9 bases at J; junction bases unmatched: 10. The CDR3 has 16 amino acids. CDR1 and CDR2 from the germline V gene are SEHNR and FQNEAQ (reference sequence). The CDR3 here is CASSYPSGRAFREQFF. The CDR3 DNA follows: TGTGCCAGCAGCTACCCTAGCGGGAGGGCTTTTCGTGAGCAGTTCTTC.

The V call is TRBV27, the J call TRBJ1-6, with 7 bases aligning to TRBD1. The germline V gene encodes CDR1 MNHEY and CDR2 SMNVEV (reference sequence). The CDR3 runs 16 residues. V gave up 5 bases and J gave up 6 bases; unmatched junction bases: 10. The chain's CDR3 is CASSPIRGGGNSPLHF. CDR3 nucleotides: TGTGCCAGCAGTCCAATCAGGGGGGGCGGTAATTCACCCCTCCACTTT.

The chain employs TRBV5-1 and TRBJ2-3; unclear D gene. Per germline, CDR1 SGHRS and CDR2 YFSETQ. V gave up 4 bases and J gave up 8 bases, with 8 bases separating them. This CDR3 has 11 residues. The DNA for the CDR3 is TGCGCCAGCAGCGATGCTGTTACGCAGTATTTT. Encoded protein: CASSDAVTQYF.

The rearrangement links TRBV7-9 to TRBJ1-2; TRBD1 agrees at 8 bases. V was pared by 4 bases and J by 5 bases, with 6 bases of the junction left unmatched. Germline-derived CDR1 and CDR2 are SEHNR and FQNEAQ (reference sequence). CDR3 length: 14 amino acids. DNA for the CDR3: TGTGCCAGCAGCTCGACAGGGGTCTATTATGGCTACACCTTC. Translation: CASSSTGVYYGYTF.

The J gene is TRBJ1-1, the V gene TRBV6-2 or TRBV6-3, with D maybe TRBD1 (5 bases). Germline V gene lookup returns CDR1 MNHEY and CDR2 SVGEGT. Trimming took off 4 bases at V and 1 base at J, with 7 bases between the two ends. The CDR3 extends over 13 amino acids. CDR3: CASSWGGNTEAFF. CDR3 coding DNA: TGTGCCAGCAGTTGGGGGGGGAACACTGAAGCTTTCTTT.

The gene calls are TRBV3-1 (or the pseudogene TRBV3-2) and TRBJ1-6; D not resolved. The CDR3 extends over 13 amino acids. From germline, CDR1 is LGHDT and CDR2 YNNKEL (reference sequence). Trimming stripped 4 bases from V and 13 bases from J, with 14 bases between. CDR3 coding DNA: TGTGCCAGCAGCCCAGAGACTCTTTTTCCCCTCCACTTT. Amino acid sequence: CASSPETLFPLHF.